Listed below are T cell receptor beta chains from one sample, sequenced in a study of T cell changes during pregnancy in multiple sclerosis. TCRdb's copy holds only in-frame clones and misses some; the assay was immunoSEQ multiplex PCR. This sample carries approximately 41,000 clones, about 95% of them seen once, and the ten largest clones take under 0.5%. Material: CD4+ T cells from peripheral blood mononuclear cells, obtained in the second trimester of pregnancy. Receptors were obtained from a female donor with multiple sclerosis, enrolled in a pregnancy study. The CDR3 runs from the conserved cysteine through the conserved F or W. The D gene is left open where the match is weak. Clone size is shown for a subset of rows, as once, few, many or a class of expanded clone.

clone size	D gene	CDR3 length	V gene	J gene	CDR3 protein	CDR3 DNA
.	TRBD2	17	TRBV27	TRBJ2-2	CASSSHRLAADTGELFF	TGTGCCAGCAGTTCCCACCGACTAGCGGCTGATACCGGGGAGCTGTTTTTT
.	TRBD2	15	TRBV28	TRBJ2-7	CASSITGLAGVEQYF	TGTGCCAGCAGTATTACGGGACTAGCGGGAGTGGAGCAGTACTTC
.	TRBD2	16	TRBV7-9	TRBJ2-7	CASSLGSGRAVYEQYF	TGTGCCAGCAGCTTAGGAAGCGGGAGGGCCGTCTACGAGCAGTACTTC
.	TRBD2	15	TRBV4-2	TRBJ2-7	CASSQDIGDYYEQYF	TGTGCCAGCAGCCAAGATATAGGGGACTACTACGAGCAGTACTTC
once	.	15	TRBV19	TRBJ1-4	CASQSRGIYNEKLFF	TGTGCCAGCCAGTCGCGGGGGATCTATAATGAAAAACTGTTTTTT
.	TRBD1	14	TRBV5-1	TRBJ2-7	CATSTGWSSYEQYF	TGCGCCACCTCGACAGGGTGGAGTTCCTACGAGCAGTACTTC
.	TRBD2	15	TRBV5-1	TRBJ2-3	CASSLGGTSGDTQYF	TGCGCCAGCAGCTTGGGTGGGACTAGCGGAGATACGCAGTATTTT
.	TRBD1	15	TRBV6-6	TRBJ1-1	CASRRQGFMNTEAFF	TGTGCCAGCAGAAGACAGGGCTTTATGAACACTGAAGCTTTCTTT
.	.	16	TRBV7-3	TRBJ2-3	CASSLIGGQFTDTQYF	TGTGCCAGCAGCTTAATCGGCGGCCAGTTCACAGATACGCAGTATTTT
.	.	13	TRBV5-1	TRBJ2-2	CASSDRFTGELFF	TGCGCCAGCAGTGACAGGTTCACCGGGGAGCTGTTTTTT
.	TRBD1	16	TRBV7-9	TRBJ1-4	CASSLDRQGAKEKLFF	TGTGCCAGCAGCTTAGATCGACAGGGGGCTAAGGAAAAACTGTTTTTT
once	.	13	TRBV6-6	TRBJ1-6	CASSPTRDSPLHF	TGTGCCAGCAGTCCTACACGGGATTCACCCCTCCACTTT
.	.	15	TRBV30	TRBJ1-1	CAWSVLSFGQGGAFF	TGTGCCTGGAGTGTACTGAGTTTCGGACAAGGGGGAGCTTTCTTT
.	.	16	TRBV5-1	TRBJ1-1	CASSLGGGIKNTEAFF	TGCGCCAGCAGCTTGGGAGGGGGAATAAAGAACACTGAAGCTTTCTTT
.	TRBD1	15	TRBV6-1	TRBJ2-2	CASSRWDRGPGELFF	TGTGCCAGCAGTCGGTGGGACAGGGGCCCCGGGGAGCTGTTTTTT
.	.	15	TRBV5-1	TRBJ2-1	CASSYDRGGVNEQFF	TGCGCCAGCAGCTACGACAGGGGAGGGGTCAATGAGCAGTTCTTC
.	TRBD2	16	TRBV5-1	TRBJ2-1	CASSLGSGGAYNEQFF	TGCGCCAGCAGCTTGGGTAGCGGGGGAGCCTACAATGAGCAGTTCTTC
.	TRBD2	16	TRBV7-9	TRBJ2-2	CASRGLAGAETGELFF	TGTGCCAGCAGGGGACTAGCGGGAGCAGAAACCGGGGAGCTGTTTTTT
.	TRBD1	14	TRBV7-9	TRBJ1-4	CASSPGQSNEKLFF	TGTGCCAGCAGCCCGGGACAGAGTAATGAAAAACTGTTTTTT
few	TRBD1	15	TRBV19	TRBJ1-5	CASSRDRAGNQPQHF	TGTGCCAGTAGTCGAGACAGGGCTGGCAATCAGCCCCAGCATTTT
.	.	18	TRBV4-3	TRBJ2-7	CASSQDALQLVTGYEQYF	TGCGCCAGCAGCCAAGATGCCCTCCAACTAGTAACTGGTTACGAGCAGTACTTC
.	.	13	TRBV15	TRBJ2-1	CATSRDPTDEQFF	TGTGCCACCAGCAGAGATCCGACTGACGAGCAGTTCTTC
.	.	15	TRBV19	TRBJ2-1	CASSIDDSSYNEQFF	TGTGCCAGTAGTATAGATGACAGCTCCTACAATGAGCAGTTCTTC
.	.	13	TRBV7-3	TRBJ2-7	CASSLTGAREQYF	TGTGCCAGCAGCTTAACGGGTGCGAGGGAGCAGTACTTC
once	.	13	TRBV7-2	TRBJ2-2	CASSISGAGELFF	TGTGCCAGCAGCATTAGCGGCGCCGGGGAGCTGTTTTTT
.	TRBD2	16	TRBV7-9	TRBJ2-3	CASSSAGASGLDTQYF	TGTGCCAGCAGCTCCGCCGGGGCTAGCGGGTTAGATACGCAGTATTTT